The rows below give T cell receptor beta chains drawn from one sample of a study of cytomegalovirus exposure and HLA in healthy donors. Using immunoSEQ multiplex PCR, the repertoire was profiled, and TCRdb retains in-frame clones only, with some absent. Among around 130,000 clones listed, around 74% were seen once. Input material: PBMCs. Source of these receptors: a middle-aged man in good health and CMV-seropositive. Each CDR3 is given with its conserved first and last residue. A D gene is named only where the DNA matches it firmly. Rows give clone size only sometimes, using once, few, many, or a class for an expanded clone.

v_gene	d_gene	len	abundance	j_gene	CDR3aa	CDR3nt
TRBV19	NA	15	few	TRBJ1-1	CASSLGVGRQPEAFF	TGTGCCAGTAGTCTCGGAGTGGGGCGACAACCTGAAGCTTTCTTT
TRBV2	TRBD2	14	NA	TRBJ2-5	CATPIAGYQETQYF	TGTGCCACCCCTATAGCGGGATACCAAGAGACCCAGTACTTC
TRBV6-4	NA	16	NA	TRBJ2-1	CASSDSVGSSYNEQFF	TGTGCCAGCAGTGACTCGGTGGGGAGCTCCTACAATGAGCAGTTCTTC
TRBV5-1	NA	13	NA	TRBJ1-1	CASSSNSGTEAFF	TGCGCCAGCAGCTCTAATTCGGGCACTGAAGCTTTCTTT
TRBV29-1	TRBD1	15	few	TRBJ2-5	CSVEGIGQGKETQYF	TGCAGCGTTGAAGGTATCGGACAGGGGAAAGAGACCCAGTACTTC
TRBV29-1	TRBD1	11	NA	TRBJ2-5	CSVDNTGGWYF	TGCAGCGTTGATAATACAGGGGGCTGGTACTTC
TRBV10-3	NA	16	NA	TRBJ1-6	CAISDHRLGDNSPLHF	TGTGCCATCAGTGATCACAGATTGGGCGATAATTCACCCCTCCACTTT
TRBV19	NA	15	NA	TRBJ1-6	CASSTSTGNPSPLHF	TGTGCCAGTAGTACCTCCACGGGTAACCCTTCACCCCTCCACTTT
TRBV5-6	NA	13	NA	TRBJ1-2	CASSPQGIGGYTF	TGTGCCAGCAGCCCGCAGGGGATCGGCGGCTACACCTTC
TRBV25-1	TRBD2	13	NA	TRBJ2-3	CASSPAGADTQYF	TGTGCCAGCAGCCCCGCGGGGGCAGATACGCAGTATTTT
TRBV30	TRBD2	13	once	TRBJ2-7	CAWSVPGGFEQYF	TGTGCCTGGAGTGTACCGGGGGGTTTCGAGCAGTACTTC